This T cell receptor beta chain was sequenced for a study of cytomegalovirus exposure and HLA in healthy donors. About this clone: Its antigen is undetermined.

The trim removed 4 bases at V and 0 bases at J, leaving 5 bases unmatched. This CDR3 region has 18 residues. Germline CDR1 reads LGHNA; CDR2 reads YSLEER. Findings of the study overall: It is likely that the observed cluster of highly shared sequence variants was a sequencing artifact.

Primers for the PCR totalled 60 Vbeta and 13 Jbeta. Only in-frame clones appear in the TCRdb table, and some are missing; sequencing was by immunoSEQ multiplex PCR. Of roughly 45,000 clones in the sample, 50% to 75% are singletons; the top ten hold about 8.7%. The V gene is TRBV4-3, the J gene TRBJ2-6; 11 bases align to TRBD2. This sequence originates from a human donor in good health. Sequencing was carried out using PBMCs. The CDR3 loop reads CASSPLAGGLSGANVLTF. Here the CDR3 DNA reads TGCGCCAGCAGCCCCCTAGCGGGGGGCCTCTCTGGGGCCAACGTCCTGACTTTC.